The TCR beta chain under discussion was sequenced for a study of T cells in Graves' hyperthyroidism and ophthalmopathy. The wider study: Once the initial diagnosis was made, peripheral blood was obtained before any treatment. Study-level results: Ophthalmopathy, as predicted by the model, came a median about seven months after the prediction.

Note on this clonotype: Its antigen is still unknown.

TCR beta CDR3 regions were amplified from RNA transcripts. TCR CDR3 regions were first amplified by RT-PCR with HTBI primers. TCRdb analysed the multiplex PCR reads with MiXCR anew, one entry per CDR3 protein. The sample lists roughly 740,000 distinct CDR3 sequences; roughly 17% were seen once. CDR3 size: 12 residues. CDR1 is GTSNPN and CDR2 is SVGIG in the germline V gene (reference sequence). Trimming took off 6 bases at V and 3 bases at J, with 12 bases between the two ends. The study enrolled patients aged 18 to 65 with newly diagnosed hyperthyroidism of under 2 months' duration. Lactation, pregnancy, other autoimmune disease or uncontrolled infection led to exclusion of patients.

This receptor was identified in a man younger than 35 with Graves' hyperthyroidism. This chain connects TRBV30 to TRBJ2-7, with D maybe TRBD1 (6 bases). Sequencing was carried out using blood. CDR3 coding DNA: TGTGCCTGTGGACAGTTACACTACGAGCAGTACTTC. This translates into CACGQLHYEQYF.